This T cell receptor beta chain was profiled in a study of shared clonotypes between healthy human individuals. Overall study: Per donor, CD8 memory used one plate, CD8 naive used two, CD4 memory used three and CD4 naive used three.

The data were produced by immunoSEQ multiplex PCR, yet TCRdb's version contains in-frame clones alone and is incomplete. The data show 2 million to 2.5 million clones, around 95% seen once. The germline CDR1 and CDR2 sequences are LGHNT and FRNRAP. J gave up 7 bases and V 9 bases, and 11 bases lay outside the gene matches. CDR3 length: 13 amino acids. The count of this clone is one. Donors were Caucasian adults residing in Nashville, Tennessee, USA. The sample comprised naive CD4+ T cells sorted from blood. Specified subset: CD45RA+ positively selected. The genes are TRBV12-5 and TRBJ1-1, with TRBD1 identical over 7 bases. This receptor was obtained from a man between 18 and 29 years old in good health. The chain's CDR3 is CASSVGGVGEAFF. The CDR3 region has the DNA TGTGCTAGCTCGGTAGGGGGCGTGGGTGAAGCTTTCTTT.